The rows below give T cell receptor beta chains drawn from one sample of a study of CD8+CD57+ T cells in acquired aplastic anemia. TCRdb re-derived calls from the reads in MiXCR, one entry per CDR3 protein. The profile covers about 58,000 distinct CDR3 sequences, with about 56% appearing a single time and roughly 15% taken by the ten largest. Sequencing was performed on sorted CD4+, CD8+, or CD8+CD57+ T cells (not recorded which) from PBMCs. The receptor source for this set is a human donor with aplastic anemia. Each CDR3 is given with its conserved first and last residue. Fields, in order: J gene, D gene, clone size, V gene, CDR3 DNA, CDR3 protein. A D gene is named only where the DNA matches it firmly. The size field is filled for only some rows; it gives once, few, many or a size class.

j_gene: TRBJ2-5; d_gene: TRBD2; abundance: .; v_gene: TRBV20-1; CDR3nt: TGCAGTGCGATACTAGCGGGAGTAGAGACCCAGTACTTC; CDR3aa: CSAILAGVETQYF
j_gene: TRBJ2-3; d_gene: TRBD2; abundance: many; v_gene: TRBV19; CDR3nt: TGTGCCAGTAGTATAGGAGGGACTAGCGGGGGGGCACTAGATACGCAGTATTTT; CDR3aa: CASSIGGTSGGALDTQYF
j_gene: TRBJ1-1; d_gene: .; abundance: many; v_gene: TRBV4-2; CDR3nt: TGTGCCAGCAGCCAAGTATTAAGATCCACTAACGAAGCTTTCTTT; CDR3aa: CASSQVLRSTNEAFF
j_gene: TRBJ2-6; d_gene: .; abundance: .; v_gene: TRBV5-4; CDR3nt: TGTGCCAGCAGCTTGGAAGGGACCCACTCTGGGGCCAACGTCCTGACTTTC; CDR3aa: CASSLEGTHSGANVLTF
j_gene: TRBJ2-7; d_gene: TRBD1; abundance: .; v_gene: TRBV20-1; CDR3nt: TGCAGTGCTAGACTCCCCCGGGACAGCCCCTCCTACGAGCAGTACTTC; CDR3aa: CSARLPRDSPSYEQYF
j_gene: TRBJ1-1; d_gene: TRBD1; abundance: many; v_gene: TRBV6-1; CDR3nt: TGTGCCAGCAGGAAAGAGGGGGACAGAATCACTGAAGCTTTCTTT; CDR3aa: CASRKEGDRITEAFF
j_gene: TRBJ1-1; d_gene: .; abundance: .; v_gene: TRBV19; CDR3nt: TGTGCCACCTCGACAGTTTTGAACACTGAAGCTTTCTTT; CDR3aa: CATSTVLNTEAFF
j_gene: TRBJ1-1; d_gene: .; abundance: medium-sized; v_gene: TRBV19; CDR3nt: TGTGCCAGTAGTAGGGTGGGTAACACTGAAGCTTTCTTT; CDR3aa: CASSRVGNTEAFF
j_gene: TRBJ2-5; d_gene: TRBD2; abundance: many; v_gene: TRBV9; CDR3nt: TGTGCCAGCAGCGGGCGGGGGAGCCAAGAGACCCAGTACTTC; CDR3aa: CASSGRGSQETQYF
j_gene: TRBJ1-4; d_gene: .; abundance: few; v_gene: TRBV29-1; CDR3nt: TGCAGCGTTGGGGGGCAGGGAAGTGAAAAACTGTTTTTT; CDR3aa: CSVGGQGSEKLFF
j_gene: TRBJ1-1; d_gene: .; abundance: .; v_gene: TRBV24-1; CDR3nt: TGTGCCACCAGTCAACCAGGGAACACTGAAGCTTTCTTT; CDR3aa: CATSQPGNTEAFF
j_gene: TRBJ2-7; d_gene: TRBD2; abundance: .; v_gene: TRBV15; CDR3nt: TGTGCCACCAGCAGGGGGGGGAATTCCTACGAGCAGTACTTC; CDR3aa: CATSRGGNSYEQYF
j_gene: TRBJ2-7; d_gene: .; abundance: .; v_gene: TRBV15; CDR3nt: TGTGCCACCAGCAGAGCAGAGGACGAGCAGTACTTC; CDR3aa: CATSRAEDEQYF
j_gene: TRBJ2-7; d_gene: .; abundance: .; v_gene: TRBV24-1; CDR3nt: TGTGCCACCAGTGATTCGGGACGTTACGAGCAGTACTTC; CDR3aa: CATSDSGRYEQYF
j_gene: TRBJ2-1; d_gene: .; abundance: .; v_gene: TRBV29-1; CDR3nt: TGCAGTGCGGGGGCCGATGAGCAGTTCTTC; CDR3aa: CSAGADEQFF
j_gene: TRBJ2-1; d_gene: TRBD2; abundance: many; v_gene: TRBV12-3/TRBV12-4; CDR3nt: TGTGCCAGCAGTCATAGACTAGCGGGGTACGTTTTTGTTTACAATGAGCAGTTCTTC; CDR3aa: CASSHRLAGYVFVYNEQFF
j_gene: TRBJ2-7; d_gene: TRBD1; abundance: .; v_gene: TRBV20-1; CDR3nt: TGCAGTGCTAGGAGAAAGGGACAGGGGAGCTACGAGCAGTACTTC; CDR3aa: CSARRKGQGSYEQYF
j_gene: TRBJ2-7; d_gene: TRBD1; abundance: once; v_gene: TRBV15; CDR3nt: TGTGCCACCAGAGGGGAGACAGGGGGCCTTAGCGAGCAGTACTTC; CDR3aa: CATRGETGGLSEQYF
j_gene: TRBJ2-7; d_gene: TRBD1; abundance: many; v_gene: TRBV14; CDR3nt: TGTGCCAGCAGTCACCGGGACAGGGCCTACGAGCAGTACTTC; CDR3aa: CASSHRDRAYEQYF
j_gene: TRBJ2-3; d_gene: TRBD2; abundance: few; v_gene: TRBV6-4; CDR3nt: TGTGCCAGCAGTGACTCAACTAGCGGGGGGGCAGATACGCAGTATTTT; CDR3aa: CASSDSTSGGADTQYF
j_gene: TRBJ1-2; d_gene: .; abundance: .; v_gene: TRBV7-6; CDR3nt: TGTGCCAGCAGCTTATCGAGGGGCCCCGAGCCTAACTATGGCTACACCTTC; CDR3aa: CASSLSRGPEPNYGYTF
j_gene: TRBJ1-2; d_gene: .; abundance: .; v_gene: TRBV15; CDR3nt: TGTGCCACCAGCAGAGCGATGGACAGCTATGGCTACACCTTC; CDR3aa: CATSRAMDSYGYTF
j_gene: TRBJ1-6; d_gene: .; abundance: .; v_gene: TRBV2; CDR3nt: TGTGCCAGCAGTTTACAGGACAAACCCCTCCACTTT; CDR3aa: CASSLQDKPLHF
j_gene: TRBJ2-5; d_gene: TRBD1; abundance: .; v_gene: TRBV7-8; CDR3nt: TGTGCCAGCAGCACCCGGACAGGGCCAGAGACCCAGTACTTC; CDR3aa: CASSTRTGPETQYF